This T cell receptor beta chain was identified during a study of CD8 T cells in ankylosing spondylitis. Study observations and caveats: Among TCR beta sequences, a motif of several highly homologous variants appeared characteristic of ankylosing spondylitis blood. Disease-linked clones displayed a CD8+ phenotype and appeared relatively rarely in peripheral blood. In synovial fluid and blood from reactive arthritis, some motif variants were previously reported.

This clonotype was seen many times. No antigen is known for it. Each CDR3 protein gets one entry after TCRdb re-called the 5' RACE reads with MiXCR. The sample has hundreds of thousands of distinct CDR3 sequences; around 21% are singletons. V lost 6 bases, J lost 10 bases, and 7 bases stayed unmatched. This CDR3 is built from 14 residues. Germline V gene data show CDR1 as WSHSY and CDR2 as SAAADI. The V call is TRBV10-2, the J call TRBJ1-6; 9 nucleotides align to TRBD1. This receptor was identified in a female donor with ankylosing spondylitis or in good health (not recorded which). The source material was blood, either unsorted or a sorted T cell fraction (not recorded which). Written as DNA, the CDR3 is TGCGCCAGCAGATGGGACAGGGCCGGATCACCCCTCCACTTT. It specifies CASRWDRAGSPLHF.